The 28 T cell receptor beta chains below were found in one sample sequenced in a study of blood T cells in healthy people across ages. With a J-beta primer mix and a sample-barcoded 5' primer, a second PCR ran about 6 to 11 cycles. TCRdb itself ran the 5' RACE reads through MiXCR, one entry per CDR3 protein. This table has hundreds of thousands of distinct CDR3 sequences, roughly three fifths appearing once. Sequencing used blood. These receptors were collected from a man in his forties or fifties in good health.

The V gene is TRBV7-2, the J gene TRBJ2-1; 11 bases line up with TRBD2. This CDR3 contains 15 residues. Germline V gene lookup returns CDR1 SGHTA and CDR2 FQGNSA. V lost 5 bases to trimming and J lost 10 bases; unmatched junction nucleotides: 10. The CDR3 DNA is TGTGCCAGCAGCATCACTAGCGGGAGTCAGGGCGAGCAGTTCTTC. It specifies CASSITSGSQGEQFF. The full variable domain, rest sourced from reference TRBV7-2 and TRBJ2-1, is GAGVSQSPSNKVTEKGKDVELRCDPISGHTALYWYRQSLGQGLEFLIYFQGNSAPDKSGLPSDRFSAERTGGSVSTLTIQRTQQEDSAVYLCASSITSGSQGEQFFGPGTRLTVL.

This clonotype was detected only a few times. V gene TRBV3-1 combines with J gene TRBJ1-1; TRBD1 might be the D (5 bases). Trimming stripped 7 bases from V and 8 bases from J, with 20 bases between. CDR1 and CDR2 from the germline V gene are LGHDT and YNNKEL (reference sequence). This CDR3 is built from 14 residues. CDR3 sequence: CASTSQGSRVEAFF. In DNA, the CDR3 is TGTGCCAGCACCTCCCAGGGCAGCCGGGTCGAAGCTTTCTTT.

The gene calls are TRBV20-1 and TRBJ2-1; 8 nucleotides line up with TRBD1. Unmatched junction bases numbered 2, after V lost 5 bases and J lost 2 bases. CDR1 and CDR2 (germline): DFQATT, SNEGSKA (reference sequence). The CDR3 runs to 13 residues. CDR3 protein: CSAGQGAYNEQFF. The CDR3 region has the DNA TGCAGTGCTGGACAGGGCGCCTACAATGAGCAGTTCTTC.

This clonotype was counted at least ten times. The chain has TRBV15 and TRBJ2-3; D might be TRBD1 or TRBD2, each matching 5 bases. This CDR3 spans 16 amino acids. Germline loops: CDR1 LNHNV, CDR2 YYDKDF (reference sequence). Deletions cut 5 bases from V and 4 bases from J, with 19 bases between. This CDR3 reads CATSARGEPRADTQYF. Here the CDR3 DNA reads TGTGCCACCAGCGCCCGAGGGGAGCCACGCGCAGATACGCAGTATTTT.

The chain employs TRBV7-7 and TRBJ1-2; D remains ambiguous. Germline-derived CDR1 and CDR2 are SSHAT and FNYEAQ (reference sequence). The CDR3 has 9 residues. For the CDR3, the DNA is TGTGATCCCCCGTATGGCTACACCTTC. It is translated as CDPPYGYTF.

J is TRBJ1-4 and V is TRBV14; no clear D gene. Germline V lookup: CDR1 SGHDN, CDR2 FVKESK. CDR3 length: 14 residues. Trimming removed 4 bases from V and 8 bases from J, with 14 bases in between. CDR3 in DNA: TGTGCCAGCAGCCCGCGGGTAGACGGGGAAAAACTGTTTTTT. The encoded protein is CASSPRVDGEKLFF.

This clonotype turned up a few times. The chain combines TRBV7-7 with TRBJ2-1; D may be TRBD1 or TRBD2 (5 bases each). The CDR3 contains 14 residues. The germline V gene has CDR1 SSHAT and CDR2 FNYEAQ (reference sequence). CDR3 DNA: TGTGCTAGCTCCACGAGCTTTGGGGGTGATGAGCAGTTCTTC. It is translated as CASSTSFGGDEQFF.

This clonotype was counted between two and nine times. The V and J genes are TRBV6-5 and TRBJ2-4; a weak D match, TRBD2 (6 bases). The J call is doubtful: the DNA matches TRBJ2-5 better. The V gene's germline CDR1 is MNHEY and CDR2 SVGAGI. The CDR3 spans 14 residues. CDR3 residues: CASSGGRGGETQYF. The DNA of the CDR3 is TGTGCCAGCAGTGGCGGACGGGGAGGAGAGACCCAGTACTTC.

This chain connects TRBV24-1 to TRBJ2-1; D remains unclear. Germline values: CDR1 KGHDR, CDR2 SFDVKD. Trimming shortened V by 7 bases and J by 1 base, and 10 bases separated the two germline ends. This CDR3 comprises 14 residues. CDR3 in amino acids: CATRWRLSYNEQFF. In DNA, the CDR3 is TGTGCCACCAGATGGCGCCTATCCTACAATGAGCAGTTCTTC.

This clonotype is a singleton in its sample. This chain links TRBV6-2 or TRBV6-3 with TRBJ2-1; D is unresolved. The CDR3 runs 15 residues. Germline V lookup: CDR1 MNHEY, CDR2 SVGEGT. With 2 bases removed from V and 5 bases from J, the gap between germline ends came to 13 bases. DNA for the CDR3: TGTGCCAGCAGTTACGCGGATGGGGTGAACAATGAGCAGTTCTTC. It yields the protein CASSYADGVNNEQFF.

In this sample, this clonotype turned up once. V gene TRBV7-2 combines with J gene TRBJ2-7; TRBD1 might be the D (6 bases). V shed 4 bases and J shed 2 bases, with 12 bases lying between them. The CDR3 has 14 amino acids. Germline CDR1 SGHTA, CDR2 FQGNSA. CDR3 DNA: TGTGCCAGCAGCTCTCGACAGGCGACCTACGAGCAGTACTTC. Its protein product is CASSSRQATYEQYF.

This clonotype was seen just once. The rearrangement uses TRBV13 and TRBJ2-3; 9 bases are shared with TRBD2. This CDR3 region has 16 residues. The ends lost 1 base at V and 2 bases at J; junction bases unmatched: 4. In germline, CDR1 is PRHDT, CDR2 FYEKMQ (reference sequence). In nucleotides, the CDR3 is TGTGCCAGCAGCTTAGCGGTAGCGGGGGCCACAGATACGCAGTATTTT. Its translation: CASSLAVAGATDTQYF.

In this sample, this clonotype turned up once. The chain has TRBV7-9 and TRBJ1-5, with 10 bases aligning to TRBD1. The CDR3 length is 14 residues. With V trimmed by 1 base and J by 9 bases, 3 bases remained unmatched. Germline V gene data show CDR1 as SEHNR and CDR2 as FQNEAQ (reference sequence). This chain's CDR3 is CASSLGTGGRPQHF. DNA of the CDR3: TGTGCCAGCAGCTTAGGGACAGGGGGAAGGCCCCAGCATTTT.

The rearrangement links TRBV20-1 to TRBJ2-2, with 7 positions matching TRBD1. With 5 bases clipped from V and 0 bases from J, the junction kept 3 bases outside the gene matches. Germline CDR1 reads DFQATT; CDR2 reads SNEGSKA (reference sequence). This CDR3 region has 14 residues. The CDR3 DNA is TGCAGTGCTGCCGGGACAGCGAACACCGGGGAGCTGTTTTTT. This encodes CSAAGTANTGELFF.

The chain links TRBV10-3 to TRBJ2-7; perhaps TRBD1 as D (6 bases). The V gene's germline CDR1 is ENHRY and CDR2 SYGVKD. The V end lost 11 bases, the J end lost 0 bases, and 17 bases lay between the germline ends. This CDR3 has 14 residues. CDR3 sequence reads: CAVGPTGDSYEQYF. The CDR3 DNA reads TGTGCCGTCGGCCCGACAGGCGACTCCTACGAGCAGTACTTC.

The chain joins TRBV9 to TRBJ1-2, with 10 bases that match TRBD1. The CDR3 is 13 residues long. The germline V gene has CDR1 SGDLS and CDR2 YYNGEE. V was clipped by 4 bases and J by 8 bases; unmatched bases: 5. The CDR3 is CASSRQGAKGYTF. The CDR3 DNA reads TGTGCCAGCAGCCGACAGGGGGCAAAAGGCTACACCTTC.

The chain couples TRBV5-1 to TRBJ2-1, with a tentative D call TRBD2 (6 bases). The CDR3 length is 13 residues. Germline assignment: CDR1 SGHRS and CDR2 YFSETQ. Trimming removed 0 bases from V and 15 bases from J, with 16 bases in between. The CDR3 nucleotides read TGCGCCAGCAGCTTGGCTTCAATCGGAGGGTGGTTCTTC. This codes for CASSLASIGGWFF.

The CDR3 spells CASIRRGEPGANVLTF. Here the CDR3 DNA reads TGTGCCAGCATACGGCGTGGGGAGCCTGGGGCCAACGTCCTGACTTTC. The rearrangement joins TRBV25-1 to TRBJ2-6, with D perhaps matching TRBD2 (5 bases). Germline V gene lookup returns CDR1 MGHDK and CDR2 SYGVNS. The CDR3 consists of 16 residues. V was pared by 7 bases and J by 2 bases, with 15 bases between.

The chain combines TRBV7-2 with TRBJ2-1; D is perhaps TRBD2 (6 bases). The V gene's germline CDR1 is SGHTA and CDR2 FQGNSA. Trimming removed 5 bases from V and 10 bases from J, with 24 bases in between. This CDR3 is 16 amino acids long. CDR3 in DNA: TGTGCCAGCAGCGGAGCTAGGAGGGCAGGACAAGGGGAGCAGTTCTTC. Its translation: CASSGARRAGQGEQFF.

This clonotype was recorded a few times. The rearrangement uses TRBV15 and TRBJ2-5, with 9 bases matching TRBD1. This CDR3 has 16 amino acids. J lost 2 bases, V lost 5 bases, and 9 bases had no gene match. In germline, CDR1 is LNHNV, CDR2 YYDKDF (reference sequence). The CDR3 coding sequence is TGTGCCACCAGCTCCTCCCACGGGACAGGGCAAGAGACCCAGTACTTC. It encodes CATSSSHGTGQETQYF.

This clonotype was seen more than once but under ten times. V usage is TRBV5-1 and J usage is TRBJ1-2; 7 bases match TRBD1. The germline V gene has CDR1 SGHRS and CDR2 YFSETQ. Trimming removed 4 bases from V and 8 bases from J; junction bases left unmatched: 5. The CDR3 length is 12 residues. The DNA for the CDR3 is TGCGCCAGCAGCATCGGGACAGTCGGCTACACCTTC. This translates into CASSIGTVGYTF. Full variable domain (remainder filled in from reference TRBV5-1 and TRBJ1-2): KAGVTQTPRYLIKTRGQQVTLSCSPISGHRSVSWYQQTPGQGLQFLFEYFSETQRNKGNFPGRFSGRQFSNSRSEMNVSTLELGDSALYLCASSIGTVGYTFGSGTRLTVV.

With regard to this clonotype: The junction and the germline gene differ at one end; a read error may be behind it. V and J are TRBV7-3 and TRBJ2-3; D not resolved. This CDR3 region has 17 residues. Per the germline V gene, CDR1 is SGHTA and CDR2 is FQGTGA. The CDR3 region is CASSPHTRAFSTDTQYF. CDR3 in DNA: TGTGCCAGCAGCCCTCACACGAGAGCCTTTAGCACGGATACGCAGTATTTT.

This clonotype showed up many times. CDR3 DNA: TGTGCCAGCAGCCCTACCTTCAGCGGGGGGGCAGGTGAGCAGTTCTTC. This translates into CASSPTFSGGAGEQFF. The genes are TRBV7-2 and TRBJ2-1; 10 nucleotides line up with TRBD2. The CDR3 is 16 amino acids. Germline V gene data show CDR1 as SGHTA and CDR2 as FQGNSA. After removal of 5 bases from V and 9 bases from J, the junction contained 13 bases not matched to a gene.

This clonotype occurred a few times. V gene TRBV27 combines with J gene TRBJ2-3; the D is unclear. The CDR3 is made up of 14 amino acids. The V end lost 5 bases, the J end lost 2 bases, and 11 bases lay between the germline ends. Germline V gene lookup returns CDR1 MNHEY and CDR2 SMNVEV (reference sequence). The DNA for the CDR3 is TGTGCCAGCAGTCTTGACCAGATCACAGATACGCAGTATTTT. This codes for CASSLDQITDTQYF.

The chain uses TRBV6-6 and TRBJ1-1, with TRBD1 identical over 8 bases. Trimming cost V 7 bases and J 3 bases; bases outside gene matches: 4. This CDR3 region has 13 residues. The germline V gene encodes CDR1 MNHNY and CDR2 SVGAGI (reference sequence). The CDR3 bases are TGTGCCAGCACGGACAGGGCTCACACTGAAGCTTTCTTT. This translates into CASTDRAHTEAFF.

This clonotype has a handful of counts. The chain has TRBV6-5 and TRBJ2-5; the D is unclear. V was trimmed by 0 bases and J by 4 bases, leaving 9 bases between them. Germline V gene sequence: CDR1 MNHEY, CDR2 SVGAGI. This CDR3 is built from 14 residues. This CDR3 is CASSYSSPRETQYF. The CDR3 DNA reads as TGTGCCAGCAGTTACTCCTCCCCGAGAGAGACCCAGTACTTC.

The V and J genes are TRBV7-2 and TRBJ2-3; 7 nucleotides agree with TRBD2. After removal of 5 bases from V and 2 bases from J, the junction contained 10 bases not matched to a gene. CDR3 length: 16 amino acids. Per germline, CDR1 SGHTA and CDR2 FQGNSA. DNA of the CDR3: TGTGCCAGCAGCCCCCTCGGGGGGAGGGCCACAGATACGCAGTATTTT. The encoded protein is CASSPLGGRATDTQYF.

There are a few counts of this clonotype. The V call is TRBV7-3, the J call TRBJ2-1; TRBD2 agrees at 9 bases. CDR1 is SGHTA and CDR2 is FQGTGA in the germline V gene. The CDR3 has 16 residues. With 7 bases clipped from V and 5 bases from J, the junction kept 12 bases outside the gene matches. For the CDR3, the DNA is TGTGCCAGCACCCTAGAGCTAGCGGGGTATCACAATGAGCAGTTCTTC. Its translation is CASTLELAGYHNEQFF.